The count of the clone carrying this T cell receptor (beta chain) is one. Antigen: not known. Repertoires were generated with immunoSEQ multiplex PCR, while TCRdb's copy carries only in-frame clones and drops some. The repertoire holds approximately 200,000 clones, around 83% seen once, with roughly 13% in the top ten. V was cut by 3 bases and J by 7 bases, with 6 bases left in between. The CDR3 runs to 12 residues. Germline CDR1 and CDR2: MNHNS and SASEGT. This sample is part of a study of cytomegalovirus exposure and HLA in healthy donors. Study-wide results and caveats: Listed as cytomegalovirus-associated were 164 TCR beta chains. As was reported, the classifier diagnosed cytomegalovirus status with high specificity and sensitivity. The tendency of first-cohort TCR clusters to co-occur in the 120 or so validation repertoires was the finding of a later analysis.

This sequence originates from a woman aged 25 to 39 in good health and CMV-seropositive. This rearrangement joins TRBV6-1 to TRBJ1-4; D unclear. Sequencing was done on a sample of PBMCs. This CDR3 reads CASSEGTEKLFF. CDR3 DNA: TGTGCCAGCAGTGAGGGCACTGAAAAACTGTTTTTT.